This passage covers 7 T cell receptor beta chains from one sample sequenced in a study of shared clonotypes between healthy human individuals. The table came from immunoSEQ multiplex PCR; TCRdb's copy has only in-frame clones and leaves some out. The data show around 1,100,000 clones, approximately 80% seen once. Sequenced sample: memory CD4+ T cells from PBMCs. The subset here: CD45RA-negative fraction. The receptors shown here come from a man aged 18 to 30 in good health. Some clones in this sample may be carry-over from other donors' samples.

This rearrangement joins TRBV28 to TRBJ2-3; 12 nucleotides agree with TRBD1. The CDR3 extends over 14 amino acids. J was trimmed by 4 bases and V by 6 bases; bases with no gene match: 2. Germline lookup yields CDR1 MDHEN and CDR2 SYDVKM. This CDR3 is CASRGQGAADTQYF. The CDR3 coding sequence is TGTGCCAGCAGGGGACAGGGGGCGGCAGATACGCAGTATTTT.

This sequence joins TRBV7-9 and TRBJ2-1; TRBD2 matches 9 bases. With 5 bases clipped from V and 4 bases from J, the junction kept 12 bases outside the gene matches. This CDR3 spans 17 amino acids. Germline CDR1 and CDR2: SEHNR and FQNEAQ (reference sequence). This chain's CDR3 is CASSPYLTSGPYNEQFF. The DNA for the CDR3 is TGTGCCAGCAGCCCCTACCTGACTAGCGGACCATACAATGAGCAGTTCTTC.

The CDR3 DNA reads as TGTGCCTGGAGCGGGGACAGGGGATCTGAAGCTTTCTTT. Translation gives CAWSGDRGSEAFF. The gene calls are TRBV30 and TRBJ1-1; the match to TRBD1 covers 10 bases. Germline V lookup: CDR1 GTSNPN, CDR2 SVGIG (reference sequence). The junction had 4 bases not matched to a gene; V was cut back by 3 bases and J by 6 bases. The CDR3 contains 13 residues.

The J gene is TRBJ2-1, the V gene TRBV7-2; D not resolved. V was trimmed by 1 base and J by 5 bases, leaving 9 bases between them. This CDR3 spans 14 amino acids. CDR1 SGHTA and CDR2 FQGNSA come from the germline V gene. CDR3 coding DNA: TGTGCCAGCAGCTTAGTGCGCGGACACAATGAGCAGTTCTTC. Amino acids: CASSLVRGHNEQFF.

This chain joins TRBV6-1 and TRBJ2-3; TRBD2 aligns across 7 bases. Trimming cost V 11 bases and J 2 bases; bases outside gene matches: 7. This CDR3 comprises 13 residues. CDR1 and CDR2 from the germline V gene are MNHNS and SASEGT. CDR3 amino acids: CASRGLITDTQYF. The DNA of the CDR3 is TGTGCCTCGAGGGGACTAATCACAGATACGCAGTATTTT.

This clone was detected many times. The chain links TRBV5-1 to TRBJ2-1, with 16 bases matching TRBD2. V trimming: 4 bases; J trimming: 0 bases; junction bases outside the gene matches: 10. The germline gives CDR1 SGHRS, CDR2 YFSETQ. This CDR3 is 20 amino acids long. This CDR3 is CASSTVKGLAGGSSYNEQFF. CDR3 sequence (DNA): TGCGCCAGCAGCACTGTAAAGGGACTAGCGGGAGGGAGCTCCTACAATGAGCAGTTCTTC.

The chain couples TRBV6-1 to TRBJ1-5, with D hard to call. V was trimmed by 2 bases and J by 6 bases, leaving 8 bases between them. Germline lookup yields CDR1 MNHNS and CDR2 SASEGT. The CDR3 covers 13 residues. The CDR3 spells CASSEMSTQPQHF. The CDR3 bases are TGTGCCAGCAGTGAAATGTCTACTCAGCCCCAGCATTTT.